This T cell receptor (beta chain) was captured by sequencing in a study of CD8+CD57+ T cells in acquired aplastic anemia. Study at large: On average, sorted CD4+ and CD8+ cells gave roughly 3 ug of DNA. Study observations and caveats: Common to patients and controls were twenty-nine CD8+ CDR3 sequences.

Before being chosen for sequencing, patients had shown CD8+CD57+ cell expansion by flow cytometry. In the case of this clonotype: Antigen: not known.

Genomic DNA, the template, was used for profiling of the TCR beta VDJ and CDR3. TCRdb re-called the reads with MiXCR, one entry per CDR3 protein. In the table there are 160,000 or so distinct CDR3 sequences, around half of which are singletons. The CDR3 spans 13 residues. Germline V gene sequence: CDR1 DFQATT, CDR2 SNEGSKA (reference sequence). V gave up 7 bases and J gave up 6 bases; unmatched junction bases: 9. Sequenced material: sorted CD4+, CD8+, or CD8+CD57+ T cells (not recorded which) from PBMCs. This TCR derives from a human donor with aplastic anemia. The chain is built from TRBV20-1 and TRBJ2-7; 10 nucleotides agree with TRBD2. CDR3 nucleotide sequence: TGCAGTGTCCAGCGGCTAGCGGGAGTCGAGCAGTACTTC. It specifies CSVQRLAGVEQYF.